Many counts were recorded for the clone carrying this T cell receptor (beta chain). Its matching antigen is unknown. The sample is drawn from a study of T cells in Graves' hyperthyroidism and ophthalmopathy. Overall study findings and caveats: Classification by a 13 V-J model distinguished ophthalmopathy from stable hyperthyroidism. Model-based prediction identified ophthalmopathy a median approximately 6 months prior to its onset.

The CDR3 runs to 15 residues. V gave up 4 bases and J gave up 4 bases, with 15 bases separating them. Germline V gives CDR1 SGHNT, CDR2 YYREEE (reference sequence). It was RNA transcripts that yielded the amplified TCR beta CDR3 regions. Initially, a first-round RT-PCR of the TCR CDR3 employed the HTBI primer set. One entry per CDR3 protein, called by TCRdb with MiXCR from the multiplex PCR reads. This sample has around 250,000 distinct CDR3 sequences, with about 14% found just once. Sequencing used blood. The V call is TRBV5-4, the J call TRBJ2-1; D is possibly TRBD1 or TRBD2 (6 bases each). This receptor was obtained from a woman aged 40 to 50 with Graves' hyperthyroidism that later progressed to Graves' ophthalmopathy. CDR3 amino acids: CASSTGVRGYNEQFF. The CDR3 nucleotides read TGTGCCAGCAGCACGGGGGTCAGGGGATACAATGAGCAGTTCTTC.